The subject of this entry is one T cell receptor (beta chain). Repertoires were generated with immunoSEQ multiplex PCR, while TCRdb's copy carries only in-frame clones and drops some. The sample has around 90,000 clones, 85% to 90% seen once. This specimen belongs to a study of control samples from healthy donors and cancer patients. The germline gives CDR1 MNHEY, CDR2 SVGAGI. V shed 6 bases, J shed 2 bases, and the junction held 9 bases outside the gene matches. The CDR3 sequence is 15 residues long. The rearrangement links TRBV6-5 to TRBJ2-7, with 8 nucleotides matching TRBD2. This sequence originates from a woman aged 40 to 49 in good health. The sample taken for sequencing was blood. The CDR3 protein is CASRPQGAGAYEQYF. CDR3 bases: TGTGCCAGCAGACCCCAGGGAGCGGGGGCCTACGAGCAGTACTTC.